The 30 T cell receptor beta chains presented below share a single source sample, sequenced in a study of cytomegalovirus exposure and HLA in healthy donors. The PCR contained 60 Vbeta and 13 Jbeta primers. Data came from immunoSEQ multiplex PCR; TCRdb stores just in-frame clones and leaves some out. Of tens of thousands of clones listed, more than 70% were seen once; the top ten hold roughly 12%. Sequencing was done on a sample of PBMCs. Receptors were obtained from a woman in her forties in good health and CMV-seropositive.

V is TRBV10-2 and J is TRBJ1-4; maybe TRBD1 (5 bases). This CDR3 is 13 amino acids long. V was shortened by 2 bases and J by 5 bases, with 6 bases between the two germline ends. Germline lookup yields CDR1 WSHSY and CDR2 SAAADI. CDR3 sequence (DNA): TGCGCCAGCAGTGAGGCAGGGAATGAAAAACTGTTTTTT. It yields the protein CASSEAGNEKLFF.

The gene calls are TRBV7-9 and TRBJ1-3, with D possibly matching TRBD1 (5 bases). Trimming took 5 bases from V and 1 from J, leaving 9 bases between them. In germline, CDR1 is SEHNR, CDR2 FQNEAQ (reference sequence). CDR3 length equals 14 residues. The CDR3 here is CASSPTVSGNTIYF. The CDR3, as DNA: TGTGCCAGCAGCCCGACAGTTTCTGGAAACACCATATATTTT.

DNA of the CDR3: TGCGCCAGCAGCGTCGAGCCTAACTATGGCTACACCTTC. Protein sequence: CASSVEPNYGYTF. The rearrangement links TRBV5-1 to TRBJ1-2; D is uncertain. Between the trimmed V and J ends, which lost 4 bases and 0 bases, there was a span of 7 bases. The CDR3 covers 13 residues. The V gene's germline CDR1 is SGHRS and CDR2 YFSETQ.

The chain uses TRBV6-5 and TRBJ1-5, with 8 bases fitting TRBD1. Germline assignment: CDR1 MNHEY and CDR2 SVGAGI. V lost 6 bases and J lost 7; bases outside the gene matches: 8. The CDR3 contains 14 residues. The CDR3 region is CASSTTGGRQPQHF. The CDR3 DNA sequence: TGTGCCAGCAGCACCACAGGGGGTAGACAGCCCCAGCATTTT.

The genes are TRBV7-8 and TRBJ2-7; 9 bases align to TRBD1. Trimming at V came to 1 base and at J to 5 bases, leaving 9 bases not matched to a gene. The CDR3 totals 16 residues. Germline assignment: CDR1 SGHVS and CDR2 FQNEAQ. This CDR3 reads CASSLVPGTGRNEQYF. The CDR3 coding sequence is TGTGCCAGCAGCTTAGTCCCCGGGACAGGGAGGAACGAGCAGTACTTC.

This chain joins TRBV30 and TRBJ1-1, with 7 bases that match TRBD1. After removal of 3 bases from V and 3 bases from J, the junction contained 13 bases not matched to a gene. CDR1 is GTSNPN, CDR2 SVGIG, per germline (reference sequence). The CDR3 loop spans 16 amino acids. In nucleotides, the CDR3 is TGTGCCTGGAGAGACAGGGTTGGCCCGGGGGACACTGAAGCTTTCTTT. Encoded protein: CAWRDRVGPGDTEAFF.

The CDR3: CAISELQALNEQYF. As DNA, the CDR3 is TGTGCCATCAGTGAGTTGCAGGCCCTGAACGAGCAGTACTTC. The chain has TRBV10-3 and TRBJ2-5, with D unclear. The closer fit of TRBJ2-7 to the DNA end suggests the J call may be wrong. The CDR3 contains 14 residues. Germline V gene sequence: CDR1 ENHRY, CDR2 SYGVKD.

The chain has TRBV5-4 and TRBJ1-6; D is perhaps TRBD1 (6 bases). CDR1 SGHNT and CDR2 YYREEE come from the germline V gene (reference sequence). The V end was cut by 1 base, the J end by 3 bases, with 8 bases between. CDR3 size: 15 residues. The DNA for the CDR3 is TGTGCCAGCAGCTTGACAGGGAACTATAATTCACCCCTCCACTTT. Amino acid sequence: CASSLTGNYNSPLHF.

The rearrangement joins TRBV25-1 to TRBJ2-5, with D possibly being TRBD2 (5 bases). V was pared by 6 bases and J by 11 bases, with 25 bases between. Germline V gene lookup returns CDR1 MGHDK and CDR2 SYGVNS. The CDR3 length is 15 residues. The DNA of the CDR3 is TGTGCCAGCAGCCACTCCCTAGCATCTGGAAGAGAGCAGTACTTC. The encoded protein is CASSHSLASGREQYF.

In its sample, this clone was seen a few times. The rearrangement joins TRBV6-5 to TRBJ1-4; 9 positions agree with TRBD1. CDR3 size: 14 residues. Germline V lookup: CDR1 MNHEY, CDR2 SVGAGI. Trimming at V came to 3 bases and at J to 8 bases, leaving 4 bases not matched to a gene. In nucleotides, the CDR3 is TGTGCCAGCAGTTATTGGACAGGGGACGAAAAACTGTTTTTT. Translating it yields CASSYWTGDEKLFF.

There are a few counts of this clone. This chain joins TRBV7-3 and TRBJ1-1; possibly TRBD1 for D (6 bases). This CDR3 is built from 14 residues. Germline assignment: CDR1 SGHTA and CDR2 FQGTGA. V lost 4 bases to trimming and J lost 0 bases, with 9 bases between them. CDR3 loop: CASSSTGLNTEAFF. The CDR3 nucleotides read TGTGCCAGCAGCTCTACAGGGCTGAACACTGAAGCTTTCTTT.

The chain employs TRBV7-9 and TRBJ1-1; D possibly corresponds to TRBD1 (5 bases). The CDR3 sequence is 14 residues long. The germline CDR1 and CDR2 sequences are SEHNR and FQNEAQ (reference sequence). V lost 8 bases and J 0 bases, leaving 13 bases between the germline ends. CDR3 loop: CASGRDDLNTEAFF. The DNA for the CDR3 is TGTGCCAGCGGGCGGGACGATTTGAACACTGAAGCTTTCTTT.

This chain connects TRBV10-1 to TRBJ2-7; no definite D call. In germline, CDR1 is WNHNN, CDR2 SYGVQD (reference sequence). The V and J ends lost 3 bases and 5 bases respectively, with 11 bases between them. The CDR3 totals 13 residues. The CDR3 loop is CASSEPESHEQYF. CDR3 nucleotide sequence: TGCGCCAGCAGTGAACCCGAGTCCCACGAGCAGTACTTC.

The chain couples TRBV18 to TRBJ1-6; 7 positions agree with TRBD1. The CDR3 length is 14 residues. Trimming removed 3 bases from V and 11 bases from J; junction bases left unmatched: 7. Germline V lookup: CDR1 KGHSH, CDR2 LQKENI. Here the CDR3 DNA reads TGTGCCAGCTCACCGCCTCCAGGGGGTACACCCCTCCACTTT. Its protein is CASSPPPGGTPLHF.

This sequence joins TRBV27 and TRBJ2-5; 7 bases line up with TRBD1. The CDR3 is made up of 13 amino acids. J lost 4 bases, V lost 6 bases, and 5 bases had no gene match. Germline V CDR1 and CDR2: MNHEY, SMNVEV (reference sequence). The CDR3 loop is CASRTAGGETQYF. DNA for the CDR3: TGTGCCAGCAGGACGGCAGGGGGAGAGACCCAGTACTTC.

V usage is TRBV9 and J usage is TRBJ1-1; tentative D call: TRBD1 (5 bases). Trimming cost V 4 bases and J 0 bases, with 10 bases left between them. The CDR3 runs 14 residues. Germline lookup yields CDR1 SGDLS and CDR2 YYNGEE. For the CDR3, the DNA is TGTGCCAGCAGCTCCAGGGTCTTGAACACTGAAGCTTTCTTT. It encodes CASSSRVLNTEAFF.

There are a few counts of this clone. V gene TRBV5-6 combines with J gene TRBJ1-1; D ambiguous. CDR3 length: 13 amino acids. CDR1 is SGHDT and CDR2 is YYEEEE in the germline V gene. V lost 4 bases and J 0 bases, leaving 7 bases between the germline ends. The CDR3 protein is CASSHIMNTEAFF. CDR3 nucleotides: TGTGCCAGCAGCCACATTATGAACACTGAAGCTTTCTTT.

This clone showed up many times. The V and J genes are TRBV29-1 and TRBJ2-3; 8 positions agree with TRBD2. Per germline, CDR1 SQVTM and CDR2 ANQGSEA. Unmatched junction bases numbered 16, after V lost 6 bases and J lost 5 bases. This CDR3 is built from 16 residues. The CDR3: CSVTPLAGSVIDTQYF. The CDR3 nucleotides are TGCAGCGTAACCCCCTTAGCGGGAAGTGTCATAGATACGCAGTATTTT.

The chain uses TRBV7-9 and TRBJ1-1, with D tentatively TRBD1 (5 bases). This CDR3 contains 16 residues. V lost 5 bases and J lost 3, with 19 bases in between. Germline V lookup: CDR1 SEHNR, CDR2 FQNEAQ (reference sequence). CDR3 sequence: CASSQGSLFWYTEAFF. CDR3 bases: TGTGCCAGCAGCCAGGGTTCATTGTTTTGGTACACTGAAGCTTTCTTT.

The CDR3 spells CASSLEFRNGDYGYTF. The CDR3 DNA reads TGTGCCAGCAGCTTAGAGTTTAGAAACGGAGACTATGGCTACACCTTC. The gene calls are TRBV7-2 and TRBJ1-2; no clear D. This CDR3 comprises 16 residues. Deletions cut 1 base from V and 3 bases from J, with 15 bases between. Germline assignment: CDR1 SGHTA and CDR2 FQGNSA.

The chain employs TRBV2 and TRBJ1-3; unclear D gene. In germline, CDR1 is SNHLY, CDR2 FYNNEI. The CDR3 has 15 residues. V was cut by 7 bases and J by 0 bases, with 13 bases left in between. CDR3 in amino acids: CASNSNIASGNTIYF. CDR3 in DNA: TGTGCCAGCAATTCGAACATCGCCTCTGGAAACACCATATATTTT.

This clone has just one count. The chain couples TRBV7-8 to TRBJ2-3, with 12 bases aligning to TRBD2. The CDR3 runs to 19 residues. The germline V gene encodes CDR1 SGHVS and CDR2 FQNEAQ. V lost 2 bases, J lost 2 bases, and 11 bases stayed unmatched. The CDR3 DNA follows: TGTGCCAGCAGCTTACCGACTAGCGGGGGTTCGACGAACACAGATACGCAGTATTTT. This sequence encodes CASSLPTSGGSTNTDTQYF.

V usage is TRBV18 and J usage is TRBJ2-1; 9 positions match TRBD1. V lost 4 bases to trimming and J lost 3 bases; unmatched junction nucleotides: 7. Germline CDR1 is KGHSH and CDR2 is LQKENI. This CDR3 region has 16 residues. This chain's CDR3 is CASSLTGGAYYNEQFF. The CDR3 coding sequence is TGTGCCAGCTCACTTACAGGGGGCGCTTACTACAATGAGCAGTTCTTC.

The J gene is TRBJ2-7, the V gene TRBV5-4, with TRBD1 matching over 7 bases. V was pared by 4 bases and J by 5 bases, with 15 bases of the junction left unmatched. This CDR3 region has 16 residues. The V gene's germline CDR1 is SGHNT and CDR2 YYREEE (reference sequence). CDR3 sequence reads: CASSKDTTGMKNEQYF. The CDR3 coding sequence is TGTGCCAGCAGCAAGGACACGACAGGGATGAAGAACGAGCAGTACTTC.

This CDR3 reads CASSNRGLGEQYF. CDR3 sequence (DNA): TGTGCCAGCAGCAACAGGGGCTTGGGCGAGCAGTACTTC. The chain recombines TRBV6-5 with TRBJ2-7; 7 nucleotides line up with TRBD1. V lost 6 bases and J lost 6; bases outside the gene matches: 8. Germline V lookup: CDR1 MNHEY, CDR2 SVGAGI. The CDR3 contains 13 residues.

The chain recombines TRBV6-5 with TRBJ1-1; TRBD1 is a possible D gene (6 bases). The V end lost 7 bases, the J end lost 7 bases, and 19 bases lay between the germline ends. The CDR3 has 14 amino acids. Germline CDR1 and CDR2: MNHEY and SVGAGI. The CDR3, as DNA: TGTGCCAGCACCCTTGCGGGGGACAAACGTGAAGCTTTCTTT. Protein product: CASTLAGDKREAFF.

The V and J genes are TRBV9 and TRBJ2-7; D perhaps matches TRBD2 (7 bases). CDR3 length: 17 residues. Trimming stripped 4 bases from V and 1 base from J, with 21 bases between. Germline V gene lookup returns CDR1 SGDLS and CDR2 YYNGEE. The CDR3 protein is CASSPDRGDIHSYEQYF. In DNA, the CDR3 is TGTGCCAGCAGCCCCGACCGGGGGGACATTCATTCCTACGAGCAGTACTTC.

V gene TRBV5-1 combines with J gene TRBJ2-5, with 7 bases that match TRBD2. There are 15 residues in the CDR3. The junction had 8 bases not matched to a gene; V was cut back by 0 bases and J by 6 bases. Per germline, CDR1 SGHRS and CDR2 YFSETQ. CDR3: CASSLDQTSVKTQYF. CDR3 sequence (DNA): TGCGCCAGCAGCTTGGACCAAACTAGCGTGAAGACCCAGTACTTC.

The chain combines TRBV4-1 with TRBJ2-3, with a tentative D call TRBD2 (6 bases). The CDR3 loop spans 15 amino acids. Germline CDR1 reads MGHRA; CDR2 reads YSYEKL. Trimming cost V 6 bases and J 0 bases, with 13 bases left between them. CDR3 nucleotide sequence: TGCGCCAGCAGTCCATGGGGGACTAGCACAGATACGCAGTATTTT. It codes for CASSPWGTSTDTQYF.

This clone was seen more than once but under ten times. This chain links TRBV1 with TRBJ2-1; TRBD2 was called by the table and not checked on the DNA. TRBV1 is shown as a pseudogene. This CDR3 region has 17 residues. This chain's CDR3 is CTSSQDQTSGVYNEQFF. The CDR3 DNA sequence: TGCACCAGCAGCCAAGATCAAACTAGCGGGGTCTACAATGAGCAGTTCTTC.